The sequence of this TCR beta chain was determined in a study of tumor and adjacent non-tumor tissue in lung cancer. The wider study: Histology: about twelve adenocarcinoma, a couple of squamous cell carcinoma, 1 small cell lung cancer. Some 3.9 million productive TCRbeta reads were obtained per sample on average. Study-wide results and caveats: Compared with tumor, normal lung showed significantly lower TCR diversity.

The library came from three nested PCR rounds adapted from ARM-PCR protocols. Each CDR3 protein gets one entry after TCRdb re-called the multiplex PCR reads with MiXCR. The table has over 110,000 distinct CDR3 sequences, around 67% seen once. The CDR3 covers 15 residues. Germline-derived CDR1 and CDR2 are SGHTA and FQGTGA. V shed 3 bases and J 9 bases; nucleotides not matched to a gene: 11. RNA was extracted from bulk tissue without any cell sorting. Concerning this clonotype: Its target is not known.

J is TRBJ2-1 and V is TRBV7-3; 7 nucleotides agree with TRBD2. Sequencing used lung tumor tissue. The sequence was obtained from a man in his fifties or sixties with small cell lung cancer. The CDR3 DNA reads TGTGCCAGCAGCTTCGGACTAGTAGGCTTAGGTGAGCAGTTCTTC. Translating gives CASSFGLVGLGEQFF.